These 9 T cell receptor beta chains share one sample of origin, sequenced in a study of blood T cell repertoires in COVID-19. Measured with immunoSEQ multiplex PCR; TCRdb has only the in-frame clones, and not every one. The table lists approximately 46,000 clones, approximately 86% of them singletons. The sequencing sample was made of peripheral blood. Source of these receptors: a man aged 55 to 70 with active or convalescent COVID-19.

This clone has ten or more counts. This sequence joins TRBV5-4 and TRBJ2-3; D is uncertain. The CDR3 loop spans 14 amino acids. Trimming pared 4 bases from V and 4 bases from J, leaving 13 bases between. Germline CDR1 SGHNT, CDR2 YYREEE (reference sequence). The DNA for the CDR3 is TGTGCCAGCAGCCCTACTATGAGCGCAGATACGCAGTATTTT. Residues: CASSPTMSADTQYF.

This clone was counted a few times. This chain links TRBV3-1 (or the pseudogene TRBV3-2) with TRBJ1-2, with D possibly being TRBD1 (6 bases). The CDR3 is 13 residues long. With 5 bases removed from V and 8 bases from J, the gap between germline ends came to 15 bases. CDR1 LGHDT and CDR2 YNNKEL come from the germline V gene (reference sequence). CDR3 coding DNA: TGTGCCAGCAGCTACAGGGAGACGGGCGGCTACACCTTC. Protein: CASSYRETGGYTF.

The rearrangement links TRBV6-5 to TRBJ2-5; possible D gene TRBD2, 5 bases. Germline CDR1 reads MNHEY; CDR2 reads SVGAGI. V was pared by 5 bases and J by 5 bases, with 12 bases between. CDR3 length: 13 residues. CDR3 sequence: CASSRGSEETQYF. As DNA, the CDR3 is TGTGCCAGCAGTCGGGGTTCTGAGGAGACCCAGTACTTC.

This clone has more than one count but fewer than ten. Here the CDR3 DNA reads TGTGCCTGGAGTGAAGCCGCGGGTCCCTATGGCTACACCTTC. It translates to CAWSEAAGPYGYTF. The V call is TRBV30, the J call TRBJ1-2; D is uncertain. From germline, CDR1 is GTSNPN and CDR2 SVGIG (reference sequence). The CDR3 loop spans 14 amino acids. Trimming stripped 1 base from V and 4 bases from J, with 13 bases between.

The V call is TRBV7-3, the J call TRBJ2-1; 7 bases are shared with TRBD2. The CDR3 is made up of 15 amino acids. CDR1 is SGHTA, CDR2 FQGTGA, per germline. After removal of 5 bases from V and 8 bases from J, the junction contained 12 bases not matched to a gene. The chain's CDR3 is CASSQGAGEYYEQFF. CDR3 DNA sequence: TGTGCCAGCAGCCAAGGGGCGGGGGAGTACTATGAGCAGTTCTTC.

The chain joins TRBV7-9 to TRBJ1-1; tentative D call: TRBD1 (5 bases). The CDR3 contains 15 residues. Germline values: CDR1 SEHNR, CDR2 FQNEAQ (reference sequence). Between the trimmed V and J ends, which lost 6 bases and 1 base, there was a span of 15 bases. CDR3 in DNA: TGTGCCAGCAGTCGGTGGGGGGGAACGAACACTGAAGCTTTCTTT. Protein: CASSRWGGTNTEAFF.

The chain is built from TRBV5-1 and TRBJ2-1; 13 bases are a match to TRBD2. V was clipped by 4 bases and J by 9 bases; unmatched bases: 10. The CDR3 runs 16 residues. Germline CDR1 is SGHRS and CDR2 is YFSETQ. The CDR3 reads CASSPTSGGQRGEQFF. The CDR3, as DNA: TGCGCCAGCAGCCCGACTAGCGGGGGGCAAAGGGGTGAGCAGTTCTTC. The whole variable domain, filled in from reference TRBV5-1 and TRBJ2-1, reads KAGVTQTPRYLIKTRGQQVTLSCSPISGHRSVSWYQQTPGQGLQFLFEYFSETQRNKGNFPGRFSGRQFSNSRSEMNVSTLELGDSALYLCASSPTSGGQRGEQFFGPGTRLTVL.

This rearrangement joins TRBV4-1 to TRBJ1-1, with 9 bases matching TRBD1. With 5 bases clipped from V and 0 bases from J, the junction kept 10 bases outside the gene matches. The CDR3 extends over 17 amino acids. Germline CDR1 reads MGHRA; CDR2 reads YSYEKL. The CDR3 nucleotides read TGCGCCAGCAGCTCACTCGGGACAGGGACCATGAACACTGAAGCTTTCTTT. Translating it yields CASSSLGTGTMNTEAFF.

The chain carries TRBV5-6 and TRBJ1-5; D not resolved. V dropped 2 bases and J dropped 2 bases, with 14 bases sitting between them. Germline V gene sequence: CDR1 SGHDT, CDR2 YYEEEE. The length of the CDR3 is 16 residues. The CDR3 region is CASSFRGEKGNQPQHF. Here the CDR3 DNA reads TGTGCCAGCAGCTTTAGAGGAGAGAAGGGCAATCAGCCCCAGCATTTT.